This TCR beta chain emerged from a study of response to subunit inactivated influenza vaccine. Notes on the study in general: The authors put forward the suggestion that each seasonal influenza vaccination may bring in only a limited number of new T cells.

About this clonotype: Its antigen is unidentified.

Germline-derived CDR1 and CDR2 are ENHRY and SYGVKD. There are 16 residues in the CDR3. With V trimmed by 4 bases and J by 0 bases, 3 bases remained unmatched. TCRdb processed the RT-PCR reads anew with MiXCR; each CDR3 protein has one entry. The sample includes about 530,000 distinct CDR3 sequences, under 15% of them seen just once. The sequencing here drew on PBMCs from blood, taken more than 35 days after vaccination. The receptor's source is a man aged 50 to 60 who received an inactivated influenza vaccine. The chain has TRBV10-3 and TRBJ2-7, with 13 positions matching TRBD2. CDR3 coding DNA: TGTGCCATCAGTGCCAGACTAGCGGGAGGCTCCTACGAGCAGTACTTC. Encoded protein: CAISARLAGGSYEQYF.